Listed below are T cell receptor beta chains from one sample, sequenced in a study of blood T cells in healthy people across ages. Each CDR3 protein is one row after TCRdb ran MiXCR on the 5' RACE reads. The data hold 1,500,000 or so distinct CDR3 sequences, with 59% observed a single time. The source material was blood. These TCRs come from a man aged 18 to 29 in good health. Each CDR3 is given with its conserved first and last residue. A D gene is named only where the DNA matches it firmly. Some rows have no size entry. The others give once, few or many, or a class for an expanded clone.

TRBJ2-1 | TRBV9 | - | - | CASTVTLGAFNEQFF | TGTGCCAGCACCGTAACGCTTGGAGCATTCAATGAGCAGTTCTTC
TRBJ2-7 | TRBV4-1 | TRBD1 | few | CASSFDRGNEQYF | TGCGCCAGCAGCTTCGACAGGGGCAACGAGCAGTACTTC
TRBJ2-3 | TRBV21-1 | - | - | CASVVAGLMGDTDTQYF | TGTGCCAGCGTCGTTGCAGGGCTGATGGGGGATACAGATACGCAGTATTTT
TRBJ2-7 | TRBV11-2 | TRBD2 | - | CASSIGLADSYEQYF | TGTGCCAGCAGCATCGGACTAGCGGACTCCTACGAGCAGTACTTC
TRBJ2-7 | TRBV10-3 | - | once | CAIGQSPGAYEQYF | TGTGCCATCGGGCAGTCCCCCGGCGCCTACGAGCAGTACTTC
TRBJ1-1 | TRBV7-9 | - | once | CASSSRRGKNTEAFF | TGTGCCAGCAGCTCCCGTCGGGGGAAGAACACTGAAGCTTTCTTT
TRBJ2-7 | TRBV13 | TRBD2 | few | CASSPTLRGNEQYF | TGTGCCAGCAGCCCTACACTGCGGGGGAACGAGCAGTACTTC
TRBJ1-2 | TRBV29-1 | - | - | CSALGTEVSDYTF | TGCAGCGCCCTTGGGACTGAGGTCTCTGACTACACCTTC
TRBJ2-5 | TRBV7-6 | - | - | CASSSPVEAQYF | TGTGCCAGCAGCTCTCCAGTAGAGGCCCAGTACTTC
TRBJ2-5 | TRBV6-6 | TRBD2 | few | CASNSGQETQYF | TGTGCCAGCAATAGCGGGCAAGAGACCCAGTACTTC
TRBJ2-1 | TRBV20-1 | TRBD2 | - | CSATVRPTSGRLYNEQFF | TGCAGTGCTACCGTTCGCCCGACTAGCGGGAGGCTCTACAATGAGCAGTTCTTC
TRBJ2-2 | TRBV10-1 | - | - | CASSETYTGELFF | TGCGCCAGCAGTGAGACGTATACCGGGGAGCTGTTTTTT
TRBJ1-2 | TRBV20-1 | - | few | CSATPGLNYGYTF | TGCAGTGCCACTCCGGGACTGAACTATGGCTACACCTTC
TRBJ2-7 | TRBV7-2 | TRBD1 | - | CASRPEGQGFFSDQYF | TGTGCCAGCAGACCCGAGGGACAGGGGTTTTTTAGTGACCAGTACTTC
TRBJ2-2 | TRBV12-3/TRBV12-4 | - | - | CASSNIGGTGELFF | TGTGCCAGCAGTAATATCGGAGGTACCGGGGAGCTGTTTTTT
TRBJ2-7 | TRBV20-1 | TRBD1 | - | CSATGGQGAYEQYF | TGCAGTGCCACCGGGGGACAGGGAGCGTACGAGCAGTACTTC
TRBJ2-7 | TRBV3-1 | - | few | CASSQASRGEQYF | TGTGCCAGCAGCCAAGCCTCCCGCGGGGAGCAGTACTTC
TRBJ2-7 | TRBV20-1 | TRBD2 | few | CSARGLAGAPYYEQYF | TGCAGTGCTAGAGGACTAGCGGGAGCCCCTTACTACGAGCAGTACTTC
TRBJ2-3 | TRBV7-2 | - | - | CASRRRPYDTDTQYF | TGTGCCAGCAGAAGGAGGCCGTACGACACAGATACGCAGTATTTT
TRBJ1-4 | TRBV20-1 | TRBD1 | - | CSARVPGTANEKLFF | TGCAGTGCTAGAGTCCCCGGGACAGCGAATGAAAAACTGTTTTTT
TRBJ2-7 | TRBV28 | TRBD1 | - | CASSLLQGALGQYF | TGTGCCAGCAGTTTACTGCAGGGGGCGCTTGGGCAGTACTTC
TRBJ1-4 | TRBV27 | - | - | CASSPDSLEKLFF | TGTGCCAGCAGTCCCGACAGCCTCGAAAAACTGTTTTTT
TRBJ2-7 | TRBV7-9 | TRBD2 | few | CASSSPTSGGSNEQYF | TGTGCCAGCAGCTCGCCGACTAGCGGGGGTTCCAACGAGCAGTACTTC
TRBJ1-4 | TRBV25-1 | - | few | CASSEPSGGRAEKLFF | TGTGCCAGCAGTGAGCCTAGTGGGGGCAGGGCTGAAAAACTGTTTTTT
TRBJ2-1 | TRBV4-2 | TRBD2 | few | CASSQDGGGDRNEQFF | TGTGCCAGCAGCCAAGATGGGGGGGGGGATCGTAATGAGCAGTTCTTC
TRBJ2-7 | TRBV3-1 | - | - | CASSQANREYEQYF | TGTGCCAGCAGCCAAGCTAACCGGGAATACGAGCAGTACTTC
TRBJ1-5 | TRBV10-3 | TRBD1 | - | CATAWDRESNQPQHF | TGTGCCACCGCCTGGGACAGGGAATCAAATCAGCCCCAGCATTTT
TRBJ2-3 | TRBV7-2 | TRBD2 | few | CASSLEVAGGSTDTQYF | TGTGCCAGCAGCTTAGAGGTAGCGGGGGGAAGCACAGATACGCAGTATTTT
TRBJ2-1 | TRBV3-1 | TRBD2 | - | CASSPQPAGVPNEQFF | TGTGCCAGCAGCCCCCAACCAGCGGGAGTCCCCAATGAGCAGTTCTTC
TRBJ2-3 | TRBV4-2 | TRBD2 | - | CASSQGGLAGADTQYF | TGTGCCAGCAGCCAAGGAGGACTAGCGGGAGCAGATACGCAGTATTTT
TRBJ2-4 | TRBV5-5 | - | - | CASSYTGTAGAKNIQYF | TGTGCCAGCAGCTACACCGGGACGGCGGGCGCCAAAAACATTCAGTACTTC
TRBJ2-3 | TRBV4-3 | - | - | CASSQGPRTDTDTQYF | TGCGCCAGCAGCCAGGGTCCCCGGACTGACACAGATACGCAGTATTTT
TRBJ2-5 | TRBV4-1 | - | - | CASSHRTGPQETQYF | TGCGCCAGCAGCCACCGGACGGGTCCACAAGAGACCCAGTACTTC
TRBJ1-2 | TRBV29-1 | - | - | CSVDVQADYGYTF | TGCAGCGTTGATGTTCAGGCAGACTATGGCTACACCTTC
TRBJ1-5 | TRBV29-1 | - | - | CSEDTKCNQPQHF | TGCAGCGAGGACACAAAATGCAATCAGCCCCAGCATTTT
TRBJ2-7 | TRBV25-1 | TRBD2 | - | CASSESKGREAPYEQYF | TGTGCCAGCAGTGAATCCAAGGGGCGGGAGGCCCCCTACGAGCAGTACTTC
TRBJ2-2 | TRBV7-9 | TRBD1 | - | CASSKGDRETGELFF | TGTGCCAGCAGCAAAGGGGACAGAGAGACCGGGGAGCTGTTTTTT
TRBJ1-2 | TRBV25-1 | - | - | CASSESVQAPIYGYTF | TGTGCCAGCAGTGAATCGGTCCAGGCGCCTATTTATGGCTACACCTTC
TRBJ2-7 | TRBV7-2 | TRBD2 | few | CASSKLARGEQYF | TGTGCCAGCAGCAAACTAGCGCGGGGCGAGCAGTACTTC
TRBJ2-7 | TRBV7-9 | - | - | CASREEITREQYF | TGTGCCAGCAGAGAGGAGATCACGCGCGAGCAGTACTTC
TRBJ1-1 | TRBV10-3 | - | - | CAISEPTRTDVYWGTEAFF | TGTGCCATCAGTGAGCCGACAAGGACAGACGTCTACTGGGGCACTGAAGCTTTCTTT
TRBJ2-7 | TRBV20-1 | - | - | CSAPGPALEQYF | TGCAGTGCTCCCGGACCGGCCTTAGAGCAGTACTTC
TRBJ1-4 | TRBV6-2/TRBV6-3 | - | few | CASSYAGTDEKLFF | TGTGCCAGCAGTTACGCCGGGACCGATGAAAAACTGTTTTTT
TRBJ2-7 | TRBV20-1 | - | few | CSAGSYHSYEQYF | TGCAGTGCAGGATCCTACCACAGCTACGAGCAGTACTTC
TRBJ1-1 | TRBV29-1 | - | - | CSVVQQMNTEAFF | TGCAGCGTTGTTCAGCAGATGAACACTGAAGCTTTCTTT
TRBJ1-1 | TRBV4-1 | - | - | CASSQDPRERRSEAFF | TGCGCCAGCAGCCAAGATCCCAGGGAACGGCGCTCTGAAGCTTTCTTT
TRBJ1-2 | TRBV29-1 | - | - | CSVEGFSYGYTF | TGCAGCGTTGAAGGATTTTCCTATGGCTACACCTTC
TRBJ2-2 | TRBV11-2 | - | - | CASRSRGAGELFF | TGTGCCAGCAGATCCAGGGGGGCCGGGGAGCTGTTTTTT
TRBJ2-1 | TRBV2 | - | - | CASVGFNEQFF | TGTGCCAGCGTAGGGTTTAATGAGCAGTTCTTC
TRBJ2-7 | TRBV6-5 | - | once | CASSYGRAAYEQYF | TGTGCCAGCAGTTACGGGCGGGCAGCCTACGAGCAGTACTTC
TRBJ1-6 | TRBV10-1 | - | - | CASSESTPSPLHF | TGCGCCAGCAGTGAGTCAACCCCCTCGCCCCTCCACTTT
TRBJ2-7 | TRBV25-1 | - | - | CASSEGSGATFGEQYF | TGTGCCAGCAGTGAGGGATCCGGGGCCACTTTTGGCGAGCAGTACTTC
TRBJ1-2 | TRBV15 | - | - | CATSTPSFYGYTF | TGTGCCACCAGCACGCCATCCTTTTATGGCTACACCTTC